The rows below give T cell receptor beta chains drawn from one sample of a study of blood T cell repertoires in COVID-19. The data were produced by immunoSEQ multiplex PCR, yet TCRdb's version contains in-frame clones alone and is incomplete. The data contain under 200,000 clones, 86% of them singletons. The sequencing input was PBMCs or T cells enriched from blood (not recorded which). Receptors were obtained from a man in his forties or fifties with acute COVID-19. The CDR3 runs from the conserved cysteine through the conserved F or W. The D gene is left open where the match is weak. Size is omitted from some rows. Given values are once, few, many or a class for expanded clones.

d_gene: -; v_gene: TRBV27; abundance: -; j_gene: TRBJ2-7; CDR3nt: TGTGCCAGCAGTTGGGGGAGGCCCCCCAGAAACGAGCAGTACTTC; CDR3aa: CASSWGRPPRNEQYF
d_gene: TRBD2; v_gene: TRBV4-2; abundance: -; j_gene: TRBJ2-1; CDR3nt: TGTGCCAGCAGCGCCTCGACTAGCGAGACCTACAATGAGCAGTTCTTC; CDR3aa: CASSASTSETYNEQFF
d_gene: TRBD1; v_gene: TRBV18; abundance: -; j_gene: TRBJ1-2; CDR3nt: TGTGCCAGCTCCTCTTCTTACAGGGGTGAACATGGCTACACCTTC; CDR3aa: CASSSSYRGEHGYTF
d_gene: TRBD2; v_gene: TRBV28; abundance: -; j_gene: TRBJ2-3; CDR3nt: TGTGCCAGCAGCATAGCGGGGCTAGGGGCATATACGCAGTATTTT; CDR3aa: CASSIAGLGAYTQYF
d_gene: -; v_gene: TRBV6-5; abundance: -; j_gene: TRBJ1-1; CDR3nt: TGTGCCAGCATAACCCTCCAGGGTGGCACTGAAGCTTTCTTT; CDR3aa: CASITLQGGTEAFF
d_gene: -; v_gene: TRBV2; abundance: -; j_gene: TRBJ2-5; CDR3nt: TGTGCCAGCAGTCAAGACCGGGTAGAGGGTCAAGAGACCCAGTACTTC; CDR3aa: CASSQDRVEGQETQYF
d_gene: -; v_gene: TRBV5-5; abundance: -; j_gene: TRBJ2-7; CDR3nt: TGTGCCAGCAGCCGTCAGGGGCAGGGGTCCTACGAGCAGTACTTC; CDR3aa: CASSRQGQGSYEQYF
d_gene: -; v_gene: TRBV9; abundance: -; j_gene: TRBJ1-3; CDR3nt: TGTGCCAGCACCCAAGGGGCAGTCTCTGGAAACACCATATATTTT; CDR3aa: CASTQGAVSGNTIYF
d_gene: -; v_gene: TRBV28; abundance: once; j_gene: TRBJ1-2; CDR3nt: TGTGCCAGCAGTCGGACAGTATCACCGCCGGAAGGCTACACCTTC; CDR3aa: CASSRTVSPPEGYTF
d_gene: -; v_gene: TRBV6-4; abundance: -; j_gene: TRBJ1-4; CDR3nt: TGTGCCACCCCACGGATCAGGGGAAGGGAAAAACTGTTTTTT; CDR3aa: CATPRIRGREKLFF
d_gene: -; v_gene: TRBV25-1; abundance: -; j_gene: TRBJ2-1; CDR3nt: TGTGCCAGCAGTGAATCTAAGAAAGGGGGAGCAGGTGTCAATGAGCAGTTCTTC; CDR3aa: CASSESKKGGAGVNEQFF
d_gene: TRBD2; v_gene: TRBV24-1; abundance: -; j_gene: TRBJ2-3; CDR3nt: TGTGCCACCAGTTTTGGGCTAGCGGGAGAAGACACAGATACGCAGTATTTT; CDR3aa: CATSFGLAGEDTDTQYF
d_gene: TRBD1; v_gene: TRBV4-1; abundance: -; j_gene: TRBJ1-5; CDR3nt: TGCGCCAGCAGCAATACAGGGGCCAACAATCAGCCCCAGCATTTT; CDR3aa: CASSNTGANNQPQHF
d_gene: -; v_gene: TRBV7-9; abundance: -; j_gene: TRBJ1-5; CDR3nt: TGTGCCAGCAGCGCCCAGGGGACCGGTGGCAATCAGCCCCAGCATTTT; CDR3aa: CASSAQGTGGNQPQHF
d_gene: TRBD1; v_gene: TRBV5-1; abundance: once; j_gene: TRBJ1-5; CDR3nt: TGCGCCAGCAGCTTGACAGGGGGCGGGCAGCCCCAGCATTTT; CDR3aa: CASSLTGGGQPQHF
d_gene: -; v_gene: TRBV27; abundance: -; j_gene: TRBJ1-1; CDR3nt: TGTGCCAGCGGTACTATAAATCGGAACACTGAAGCTTTCTTT; CDR3aa: CASGTINRNTEAFF
d_gene: -; v_gene: TRBV7-8; abundance: -; j_gene: TRBJ1-5; CDR3nt: TGTGCCAGCAGCTTAGGAGATCAGCCCCAGCATTTT; CDR3aa: CASSLGDQPQHF
d_gene: -; v_gene: TRBV10-3; abundance: once; j_gene: TRBJ1-6; CDR3nt: TGTGCCATCAGTGACGGGACACCCGGAGATTCACCCCTCCACTTT; CDR3aa: CAISDGTPGDSPLHF
d_gene: -; v_gene: TRBV2; abundance: -; j_gene: TRBJ1-6; CDR3nt: TGTGCCAGCAGTGAGGGGGGTGGTTCACCCCTCCACTTT; CDR3aa: CASSEGGGSPLHF
d_gene: -; v_gene: TRBV10-3; abundance: -; j_gene: TRBJ2-2; CDR3nt: TGTGCCATCAGTGAGGGGGCGCCGAACACCGGGGAGCTGTTTTTT; CDR3aa: CAISEGAPNTGELFF
d_gene: TRBD1; v_gene: TRBV30; abundance: -; j_gene: TRBJ1-5; CDR3nt: TGTGCCTGGAGTGTACCGTGGGACAGGGGGAATCAGCCCCAGCATTTT; CDR3aa: CAWSVPWDRGNQPQHF
d_gene: TRBD1; v_gene: TRBV30; abundance: -; j_gene: TRBJ2-2; CDR3nt: TGTGCCTGGGGGACAGGGGCTTTCGGGGAGCTGTTTTTT; CDR3aa: CAWGTGAFGELFF
d_gene: -; v_gene: TRBV15; abundance: -; j_gene: TRBJ1-2; CDR3nt: TGTGCCACCAGCAGAGGGACAGCCGCGACCTATGGCTACACCTTC; CDR3aa: CATSRGTAATYGYTF
d_gene: -; v_gene: TRBV28; abundance: -; j_gene: TRBJ1-5; CDR3nt: TGTGCCAGCACAAATTCAGGGGCCAATCAGCCCCAGCATTTT; CDR3aa: CASTNSGANQPQHF
d_gene: TRBD2; v_gene: TRBV7-9; abundance: -; j_gene: TRBJ2-7; CDR3nt: TGTGCCAGCAGCGATTGGACTAGCGGGATCCACGAGCAGTACTTC; CDR3aa: CASSDWTSGIHEQYF
d_gene: -; v_gene: TRBV2; abundance: -; j_gene: TRBJ2-3; CDR3nt: TGTGCCAGCAGTGATCGGGTCGGGGGACTCACTACAGATACGCAGTATTTT; CDR3aa: CASSDRVGGLTTDTQYF
d_gene: -; v_gene: TRBV6-5; abundance: -; j_gene: TRBJ1-6; CDR3nt: TGTGCCAGCAGCAGGAGGACCCATTCACCCCTCCACTTT; CDR3aa: CASSRRTHSPLHF
d_gene: TRBD1; v_gene: TRBV5-8; abundance: -; j_gene: TRBJ2-5; CDR3nt: TGTGCCAGCTTGAGGGACAGCCAAGAGACCCAGTACTTC; CDR3aa: CASLRDSQETQYF
d_gene: -; v_gene: TRBV10-3; abundance: -; j_gene: TRBJ1-3; CDR3nt: TGTGCCATCATGCCGGCAGGCGATTTCTCTGGAAACACCATATATTTT; CDR3aa: CAIMPAGDFSGNTIYF
d_gene: -; v_gene: TRBV19; abundance: once; j_gene: TRBJ1-5; CDR3nt: TGTGCCAGTAGAATTGGACAGTATAGCAATCAGCCCCAGCATTTT; CDR3aa: CASRIGQYSNQPQHF
d_gene: -; v_gene: TRBV10-2; abundance: -; j_gene: TRBJ2-1; CDR3nt: TGCGCCAGCAGTGAGCCCCCTAGCAGGGAGCAGTTCTTC; CDR3aa: CASSEPPSREQFF
d_gene: -; v_gene: TRBV19; abundance: -; j_gene: TRBJ1-1; CDR3nt: TGTGCCAGTAGTAGAGGGCAGTCGAACACTGAAGCTTTCTTT; CDR3aa: CASSRGQSNTEAFF
d_gene: -; v_gene: TRBV19; abundance: -; j_gene: TRBJ1-4; CDR3nt: TGTGCCAGTTCTAGACGTATTGAAAAACTGTTTTTT; CDR3aa: CASSRRIEKLFF
d_gene: TRBD1; v_gene: TRBV12-3/TRBV12-4; abundance: -; j_gene: TRBJ2-1; CDR3nt: TGTGCCAGCAGCGACAGGGGGCGGGAGCAGTTCTTC; CDR3aa: CASSDRGREQFF
d_gene: -; v_gene: TRBV5-1; abundance: -; j_gene: TRBJ1-5; CDR3nt: TGCGCCAGCAGCTTGGGAGGGAAACAGCCCCAGCATTTT; CDR3aa: CASSLGGKQPQHF
d_gene: -; v_gene: TRBV7-2; abundance: -; j_gene: TRBJ1-2; CDR3nt: TGTGCCAGCAGCCCCGCCCAGGGTCCGAAGGGCTACACCTTC; CDR3aa: CASSPAQGPKGYTF
d_gene: TRBD1; v_gene: TRBV4-1; abundance: -; j_gene: TRBJ1-4; CDR3nt: TGCGCCAGCAGCCATGGGACAGGGCTCACTAATGAAAAACTGTTTTTT; CDR3aa: CASSHGTGLTNEKLFF
d_gene: TRBD1; v_gene: TRBV5-1; abundance: -; j_gene: TRBJ1-1; CDR3nt: TGCGCCAGCAGCTGGACAGGGGGGAACACTGAAGCTTTCTTT; CDR3aa: CASSWTGGNTEAFF
d_gene: -; v_gene: TRBV28; abundance: -; j_gene: TRBJ1-2; CDR3nt: TGTGCCAGCAGTTTACCGGGAATATATGGCTACACCTTC; CDR3aa: CASSLPGIYGYTF
d_gene: -; v_gene: TRBV7-8; abundance: once; j_gene: TRBJ1-1; CDR3nt: TGTGCCAGCAGCTCCAAACAAGTGAACACTGAAGCTTTCTTT; CDR3aa: CASSSKQVNTEAFF
d_gene: TRBD2; v_gene: TRBV7-3; abundance: -; j_gene: TRBJ2-2; CDR3nt: TGTGCCAGCAGCTTAACTACGAGCGGGAGCTTTACCGGGGAGCTGTTTTTT; CDR3aa: CASSLTTSGSFTGELFF